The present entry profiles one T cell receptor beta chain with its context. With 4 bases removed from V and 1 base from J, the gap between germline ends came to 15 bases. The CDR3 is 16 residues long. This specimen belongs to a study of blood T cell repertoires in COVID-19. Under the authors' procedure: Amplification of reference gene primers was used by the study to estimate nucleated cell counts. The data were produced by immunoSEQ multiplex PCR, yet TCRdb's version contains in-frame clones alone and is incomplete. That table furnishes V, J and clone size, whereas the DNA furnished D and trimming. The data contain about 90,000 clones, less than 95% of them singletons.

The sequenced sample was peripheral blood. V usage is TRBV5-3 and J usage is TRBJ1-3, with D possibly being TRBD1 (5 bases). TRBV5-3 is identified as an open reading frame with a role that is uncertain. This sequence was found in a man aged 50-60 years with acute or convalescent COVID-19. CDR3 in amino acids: CARSQFYQGSGNTIYF. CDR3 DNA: TGTGCCAGAAGCCAGTTTTATCAGGGTTCTGGAAACACCATATATTTT.